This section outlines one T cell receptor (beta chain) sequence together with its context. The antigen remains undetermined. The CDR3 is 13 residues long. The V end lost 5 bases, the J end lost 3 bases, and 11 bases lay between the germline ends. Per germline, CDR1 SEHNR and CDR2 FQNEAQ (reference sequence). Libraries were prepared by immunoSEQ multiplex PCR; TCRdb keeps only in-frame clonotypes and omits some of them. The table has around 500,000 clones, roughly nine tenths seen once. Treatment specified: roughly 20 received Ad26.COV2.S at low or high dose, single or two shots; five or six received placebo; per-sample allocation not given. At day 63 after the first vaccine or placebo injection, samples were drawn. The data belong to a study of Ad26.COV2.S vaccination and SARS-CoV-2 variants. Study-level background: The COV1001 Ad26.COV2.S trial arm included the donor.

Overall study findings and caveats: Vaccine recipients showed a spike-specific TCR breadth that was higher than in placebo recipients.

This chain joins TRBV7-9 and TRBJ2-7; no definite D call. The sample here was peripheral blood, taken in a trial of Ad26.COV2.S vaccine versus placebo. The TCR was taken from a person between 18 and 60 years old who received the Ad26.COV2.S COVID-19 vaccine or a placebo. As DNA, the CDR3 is TGTGCCAGCAGCGAAGGACCCAACTACGAGCAGTACTTC. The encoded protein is CASSEGPNYEQYF.